This T cell receptor (beta chain) was recorded in a study of OX40 agonist ivuxolimab in advanced cancers. Germline-derived CDR1 and CDR2 are SGHTA and FQGNSA. The CDR3 is 14 amino acids. The J segment lost 5 bases and the V segment lost 3 bases, leaving 5 bases of the junction unmatched. Data came from immunoSEQ multiplex PCR; TCRdb stores just in-frame clones and leaves some out. The sample has about 37,000 clones, roughly 90% seen once; the top ten hold roughly 19%. This chain connects TRBV7-2 to TRBJ2-5; 8 bases align to TRBD2. The TCR was taken from an adult with an advanced solid tumor such as melanoma, head and neck, liver or kidney cancer. Material: CD4+ or CD8+ T cells sorted from blood, obtained in a trial of the OX40 agonist ivuxolimab. CDR3 in DNA: TGTGCCAGCAGCTTGGCGGGGGGAGGTGAGACCCAGTACTTC. Translation gives CASSLAGGGETQYF.